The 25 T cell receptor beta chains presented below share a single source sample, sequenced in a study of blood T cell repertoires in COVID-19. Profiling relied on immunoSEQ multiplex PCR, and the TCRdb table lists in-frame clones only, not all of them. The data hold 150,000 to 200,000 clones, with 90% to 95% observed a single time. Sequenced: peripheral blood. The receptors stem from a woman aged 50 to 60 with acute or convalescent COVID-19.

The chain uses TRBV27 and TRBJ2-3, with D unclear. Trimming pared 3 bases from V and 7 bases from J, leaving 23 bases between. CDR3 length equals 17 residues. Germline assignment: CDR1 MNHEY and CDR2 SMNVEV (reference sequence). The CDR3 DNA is TGTGCCAGCAGTTTCTTGCGCCGGCCCCCCGAGGTGTATACGCAGTATTTT. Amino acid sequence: CASSFLRRPPEVYTQYF.

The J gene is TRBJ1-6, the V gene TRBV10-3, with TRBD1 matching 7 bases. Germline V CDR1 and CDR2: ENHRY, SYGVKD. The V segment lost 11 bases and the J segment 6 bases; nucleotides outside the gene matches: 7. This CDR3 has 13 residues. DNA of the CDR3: TGTGCCGCGCAGACAGGGCTTAATTCACCCCTCCACTTT. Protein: CAAQTGLNSPLHF.

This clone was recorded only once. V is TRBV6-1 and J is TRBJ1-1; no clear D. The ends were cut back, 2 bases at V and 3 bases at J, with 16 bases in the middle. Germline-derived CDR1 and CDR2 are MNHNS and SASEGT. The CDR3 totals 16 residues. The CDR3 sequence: CASSELAGLGDTEAFF. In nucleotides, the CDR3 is TGTGCCAGCAGTGAATTAGCTGGGTTGGGAGACACTGAAGCTTTCTTT.

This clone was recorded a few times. The CDR3 loop is CASSYSINQPQHF. CDR3 bases: TGTGCCAGCAGTTACTCTATCAATCAGCCCCAGCATTTT. The V and J genes are TRBV6-5 and TRBJ1-5; no reliable D call. Germline CDR1 and CDR2: MNHEY and SVGAGI. The CDR3 has 13 residues. V lost 0 bases and J lost 3, with 3 bases in between.

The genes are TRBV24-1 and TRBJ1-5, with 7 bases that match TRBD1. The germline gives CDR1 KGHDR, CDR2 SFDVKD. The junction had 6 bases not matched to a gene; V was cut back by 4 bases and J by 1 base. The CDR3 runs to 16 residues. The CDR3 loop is CATSDVGTASNQPQHF. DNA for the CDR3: TGTGCCACCAGTGACGTAGGGACAGCCAGCAATCAGCCCCAGCATTTT.

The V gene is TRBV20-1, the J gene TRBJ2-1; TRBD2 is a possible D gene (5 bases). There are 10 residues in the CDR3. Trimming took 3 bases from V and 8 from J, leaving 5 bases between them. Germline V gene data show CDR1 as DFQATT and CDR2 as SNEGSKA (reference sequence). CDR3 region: CSASGDEQFF. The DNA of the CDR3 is TGCAGTGCTAGCGGGGATGAGCAGTTCTTC.

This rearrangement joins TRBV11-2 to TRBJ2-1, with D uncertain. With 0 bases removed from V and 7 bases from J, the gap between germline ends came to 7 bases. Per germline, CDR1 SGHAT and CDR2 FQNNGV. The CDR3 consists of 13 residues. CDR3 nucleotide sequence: TGTGCCAGCAGCTTAGATCCTCGGAATGAGCAGTTCTTC. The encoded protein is CASSLDPRNEQFF. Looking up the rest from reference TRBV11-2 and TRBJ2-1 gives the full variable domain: EAGVAQSPRYKIIEKRQSVAFWCNPISGHATLYWYQQILGQGPKLLIQFQNNGVVDDSQLPKDRFSAERLKGVDSTLKIQPAKLEDSAVYLCASSLDPRNEQFFGPGTRLTVL.

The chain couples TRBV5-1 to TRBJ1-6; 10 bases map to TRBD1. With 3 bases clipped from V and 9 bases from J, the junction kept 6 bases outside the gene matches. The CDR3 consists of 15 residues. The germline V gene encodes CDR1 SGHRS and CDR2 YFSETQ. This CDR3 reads CASSSRTGGTSPLHF. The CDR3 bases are TGCGCCAGCAGCTCTCGGACAGGGGGTACTTCACCCCTCCACTTT.

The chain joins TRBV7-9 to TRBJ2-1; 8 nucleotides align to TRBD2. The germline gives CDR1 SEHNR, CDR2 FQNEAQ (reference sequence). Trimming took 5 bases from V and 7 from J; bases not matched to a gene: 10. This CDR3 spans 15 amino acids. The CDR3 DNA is TGTGCCAGCAGCCTCCGGACTAGCCCCGAAAATGAGCAGTTCTTC. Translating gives CASSLRTSPENEQFF.

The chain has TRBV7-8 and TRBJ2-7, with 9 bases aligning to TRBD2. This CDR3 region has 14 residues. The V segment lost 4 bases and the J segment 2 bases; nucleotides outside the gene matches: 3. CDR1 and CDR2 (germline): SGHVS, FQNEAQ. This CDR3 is CASSSLAGAYEQYF. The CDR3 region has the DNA TGTGCCAGCAGCTCCTTAGCGGGGGCCTACGAGCAGTACTTC.

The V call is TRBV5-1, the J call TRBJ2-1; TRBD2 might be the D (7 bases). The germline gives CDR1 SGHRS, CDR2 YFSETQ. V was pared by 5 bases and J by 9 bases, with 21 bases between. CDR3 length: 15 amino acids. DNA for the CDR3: TGCGCCAGCAGAATGGGGGGGCATCTCTATGGTGAGCAGTTCTTC. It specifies CASRMGGHLYGEQFF. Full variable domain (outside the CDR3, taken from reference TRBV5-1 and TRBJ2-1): KAGVTQTPRYLIKTRGQQVTLSCSPISGHRSVSWYQQTPGQGLQFLFEYFSETQRNKGNFPGRFSGRQFSNSRSEMNVSTLELGDSALYLCASRMGGHLYGEQFFGPGTRLTVL.

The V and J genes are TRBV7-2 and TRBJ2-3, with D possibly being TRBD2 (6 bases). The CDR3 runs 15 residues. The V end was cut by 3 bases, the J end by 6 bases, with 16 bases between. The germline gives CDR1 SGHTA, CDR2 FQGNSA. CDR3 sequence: CASSFGGTYADTQYF. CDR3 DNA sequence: TGTGCCAGCAGCTTCGGCGGGACCTATGCGGATACGCAGTATTTT.

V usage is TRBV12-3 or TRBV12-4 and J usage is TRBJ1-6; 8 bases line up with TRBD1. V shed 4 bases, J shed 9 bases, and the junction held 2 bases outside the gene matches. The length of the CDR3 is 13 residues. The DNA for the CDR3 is TGTGCCAGCAGTTCCGGGACAGGTTCACCCCTCCACTTT. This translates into CASSSGTGSPLHF.

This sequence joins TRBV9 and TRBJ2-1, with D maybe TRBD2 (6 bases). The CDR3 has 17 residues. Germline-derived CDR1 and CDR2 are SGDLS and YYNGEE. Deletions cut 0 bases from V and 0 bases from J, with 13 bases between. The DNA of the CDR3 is TGTGCCAGCAGCGTAGTCGTCTCGGGACTCTCCTACAATGAGCAGTTCTTC. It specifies CASSVVVSGLSYNEQFF.

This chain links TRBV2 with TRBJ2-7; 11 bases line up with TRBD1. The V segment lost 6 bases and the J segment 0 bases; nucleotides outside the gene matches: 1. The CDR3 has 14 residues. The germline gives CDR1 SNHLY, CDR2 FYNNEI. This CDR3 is CASRGTGGSYEQYF. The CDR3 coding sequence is TGTGCCAGCAGGGGGACAGGGGGCTCCTACGAGCAGTACTTC.

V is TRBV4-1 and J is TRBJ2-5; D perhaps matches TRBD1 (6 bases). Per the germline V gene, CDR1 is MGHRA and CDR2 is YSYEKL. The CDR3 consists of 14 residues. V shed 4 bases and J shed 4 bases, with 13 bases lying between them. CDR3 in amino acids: CASSLAGARETQYF. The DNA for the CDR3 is TGCGCCAGCAGCCTAGCAGGGGCGCGAGAGACCCAGTACTTC.

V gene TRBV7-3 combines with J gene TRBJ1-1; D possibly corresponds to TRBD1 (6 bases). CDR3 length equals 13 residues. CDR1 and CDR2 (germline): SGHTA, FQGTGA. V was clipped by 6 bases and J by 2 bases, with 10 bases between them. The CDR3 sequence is CASSQTGNTEAFF. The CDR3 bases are TGTGCCAGCAGTCAGACAGGAAACACTGAAGCTTTCTTT.

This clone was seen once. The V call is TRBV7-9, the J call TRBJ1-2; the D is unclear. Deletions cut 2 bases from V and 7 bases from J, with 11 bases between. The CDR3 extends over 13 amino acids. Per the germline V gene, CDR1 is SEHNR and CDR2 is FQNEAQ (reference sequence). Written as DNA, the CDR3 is TGTGCCAGCAGCTTACGGGAAGGATCTGGCTACACCTTC. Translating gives CASSLREGSGYTF.

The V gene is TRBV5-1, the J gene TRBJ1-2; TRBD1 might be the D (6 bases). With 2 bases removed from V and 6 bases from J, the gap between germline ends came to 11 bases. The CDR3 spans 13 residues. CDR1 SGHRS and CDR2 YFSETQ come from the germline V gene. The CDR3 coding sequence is TGCGCCAGCAGCTTATGGGGGCCTGATGGCTACACCTTC. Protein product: CASSLWGPDGYTF.

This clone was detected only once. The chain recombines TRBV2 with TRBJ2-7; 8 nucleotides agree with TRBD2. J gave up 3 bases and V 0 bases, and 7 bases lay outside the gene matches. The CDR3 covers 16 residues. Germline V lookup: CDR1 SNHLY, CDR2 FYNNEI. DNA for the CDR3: TGTGCCAGCAGTGAAGCAGGCGGGAGGTTTTTCTACGAGCAGTACTTC. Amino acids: CASSEAGGRFFYEQYF. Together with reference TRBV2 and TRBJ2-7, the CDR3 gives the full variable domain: EPEVTQTPSHQVTQMGQEVILRCVPISNHLYFYWYRQILGQKVEFLVSFYNNEISEKSEIFDDQFSVERPDGSNFTLKIRSTKLEDSAMYFCASSEAGGRFFYEQYFGPGTRLTVT.

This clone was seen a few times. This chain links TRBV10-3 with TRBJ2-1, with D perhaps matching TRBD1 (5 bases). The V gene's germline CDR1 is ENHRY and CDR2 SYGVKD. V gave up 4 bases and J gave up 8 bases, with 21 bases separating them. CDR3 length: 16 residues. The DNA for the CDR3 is TGTGCCATCAGTGTTCAGGGTACGAAAAATCACGATGAGCAGTTCTTC. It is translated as CAISVQGTKNHDEQFF.

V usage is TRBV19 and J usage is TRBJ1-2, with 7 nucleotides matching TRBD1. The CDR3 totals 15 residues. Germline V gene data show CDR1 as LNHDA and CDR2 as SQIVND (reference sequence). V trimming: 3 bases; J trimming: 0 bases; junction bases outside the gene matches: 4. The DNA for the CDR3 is TGTGCCAGTAGTATTCAGGACAGGCCTAACTATGGCTACACCTTC. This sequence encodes CASSIQDRPNYGYTF.

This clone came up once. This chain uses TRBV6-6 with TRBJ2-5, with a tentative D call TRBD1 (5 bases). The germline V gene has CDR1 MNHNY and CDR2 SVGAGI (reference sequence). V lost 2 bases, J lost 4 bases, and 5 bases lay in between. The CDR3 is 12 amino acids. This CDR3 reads CASSYRGETQYF. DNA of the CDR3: TGTGCCAGCAGTTACAGGGGAGAGACCCAGTACTTC.

The DNA for the CDR3 is TGTGCCAGCAGCCCTACCGGGACAGGGTCCGGGGAGCTGTTTTTT. Translation: CASSPTGTGSGELFF. The chain uses TRBV11-2 and TRBJ2-2, with 9 bases aligning to TRBD1. The CDR3 extends over 15 amino acids. Germline V gene data show CDR1 as SGHAT and CDR2 as FQNNGV. V dropped 5 bases and J dropped 6; count of bases not matched to a gene: 7.

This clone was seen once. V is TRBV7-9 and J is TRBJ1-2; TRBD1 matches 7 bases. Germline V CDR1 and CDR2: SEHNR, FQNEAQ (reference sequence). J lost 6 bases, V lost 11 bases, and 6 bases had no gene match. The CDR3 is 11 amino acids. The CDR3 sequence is CALDRANGYTF. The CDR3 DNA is TGTGCCCTAGACAGGGCGAATGGCTACACCTTC. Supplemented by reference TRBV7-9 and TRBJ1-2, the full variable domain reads DTGVSQNPRHKITKRGQNVTFRCDPISEHNRLYWYRQTLGQGPEFLTYFQNEAQLEKSRLLSDRFSAERPKGSFSTLEIQRTEQGDSAMYLCALDRANGYTFGSGTRLTVV.